Shown below are 2 T cell receptor beta chains from a single sample sequenced in a study of blood T cell repertoires in COVID-19. Sequencing was performed with immunoSEQ multiplex PCR; in TCRdb, only in-frame clones are kept and a portion is missing. The sample records some 130,000 clones, roughly 86% being singletons. The sequenced sample consisted of peripheral blood. The source is a woman aged 45 to 65 who had recovered from COVID-19.

Only a few counts were recorded for this clone. This sequence joins TRBV5-1 and TRBJ1-1; 9 bases are a match to TRBD1. CDR3 length: 18 residues. The V gene end was trimmed by 4 bases and the J gene end by 5 bases; junction bases not matched to a gene: 18. The germline CDR1 and CDR2 sequences are SGHRS and YFSETQ. CDR3 nucleotides: TGCGCCAGCAGCCCTCATCGGGCCGGGACAGGGAGGGATACTGAAGCTTTCTTT. Translation: CASSPHRAGTGRDTEAFF.

CDR3 coding DNA: TGTGCCAGCAGTTTAGGGAGCGGTGGTAACTATGGCTACACCTTC. Protein: CASSLGSGGNYGYTF. The rearrangement joins TRBV6-5 to TRBJ1-2; D unresolved. Germline V gene data show CDR1 as MNHEY and CDR2 as SVGAGI. This CDR3 region has 15 residues. Trimming removed 4 bases from V and 1 base from J, with 13 bases in between.